This paragraph reports one TCR beta chain. The specificity of this receptor is unknown. Base qualities were left out, and no much larger clone turns up one base away. Preparation of the library involved the immunoSEQ multiplex PCR assay. TCRdb took over this immuneACCESS table, retaining in-frame rearrangements with V and J assigned. Such tables are incomplete; in checked studies, under half of the missing clones stem from an unresolved V gene, and the remainder is unexplained. The sample table lists 700,000 to 750,000 clones, 70% to 90% of them with a count of one. The ten biggest clones cover 0.0095% to 0.011% of the sample. This entry belongs to a study of shared T cell receptors in the human thymus listed by TCRdb under 2021. General notes on the study: The study investigated the way shared, self-reactive T-cell receptor alpha chains are produced in the human thymus.

These records were also assigned to another study, of human thymus T cells. Per that second paper: Immunologically healthy infants undergoing open corrective cardiac surgery for congenital heart defects in Finland were used as donors. Thymus tissue was collected as surgical resects that were removed during corrective cardiac surgery. Usage of V and J gene segments appeared to be biased in both the thymic and the peripheral blood repertoires. According to the related research, thymic TCR repertoires were highly overlapping among unrelated individuals. The study described the TCR alpha and beta repertoires in under 10 infant thymus samples and a few matching peripheral blood samples. Donor ages ranging from roughly 6 to 244 days were recorded, and a handful of male and two female infants were included in the cohort. After being mechanically released from the tissue, thymocytes were kept at -70 degrees C in pellets of roughly 9.5-31 million cells. Genomic DNA was extracted from frozen cell pellets with a QIAsymphony instrument. The immunoSEQ multiplex PCR assay was used to amplify the TCRB and TCRAD loci from a standardized quantity of quality-controlled genomic DNA. The amplicons spanned the V(D)J region and were long enough to cover the CDR3 and allow V and J genes to be identified. The amplicons were sequenced on an Illumina platform via the commercial immunoSEQ service. Primer bias and sequencing errors were corrected using previously described methods, and TCRAD and TCRB definitions followed the IMGT database. immunoSEQ Analyzer 3.0 and VDJTools were used for repertoire analysis, which covered basic statistics, V/J segment usage, diversity estimates, rarefaction and pairwise overlap. Chao1, ChaoE, Efron-Thisted, Shannon and inverse Simpson indices were used to estimate diversity, which was also estimated on datasets down-sampled to the smallest sample. Repertoire overlap used strict matching of CDR3 nucleotide sequence, V gene and J gene, with Jaccard-based multidimensional scaling clustering. On average, about 730,000 unique TCRB clonotypes were obtained from thymus samples, compared with 80,000 to 85,000 from blood samples.

The source of this sequence is a girl under three years old with a congenital heart defect. Donor details come from another sample of the same person, matched by shared clones. The material sequenced was thymocytes.

The CDR3 reads as follows: CAWIFSGANTGELFF. The nucleotide sequence is given as TGTGCCTGGATCTTTAGCGGTGCGAACACCGGGGAGCTGTTTTTT. This sequence uses TRBV30 and TRBJ2-2; the D gene is perhaps TRBD2, on 6 matching bases. V loses 4 bases, J loses 0 bases, and the germline ends lie 12 bases apart. From a lookup of the germline V gene (reference sequence), CDR1 and CDR2 are GTSNPN and SVGIG. Including the terminal cysteine and phenylalanine, the CDR3 comprises 15 residues. Only the CDR3 part of the read is kept: 45 bases, read in frame from the first base.